Each of the 29 T cell receptor beta chains below was sequenced from the same sample in a study of blood T cell repertoires in COVID-19 (dated by TCRdb to the early 2020s). Libraries came from the immunoSEQ multiplex PCR assay. As stored in TCRdb, this immuneACCESS dataset retains in-frame rearrangements with V and J assigned. A fraction of the clones does not appear; measured against another copy, unresolved V genes explain less than half of the discrepancy, and the remainder lacks a known reason. Recorded for this sample are 120,000 or so clones; 65% to 90% of them occurred a single time. The leading ten clones occupy 9% to 13% of the sample. The sequencing sample was made of peripheral blood. The receptors derive from a human donor in a cohort sampled during active COVID-19.

V and J are TRBV28 and TRBJ1-1; TRBD1 agrees at 8 bases. Germline lookup yields CDR1 MDHEN and CDR2 SYDVKM. The V gene end was trimmed by 4 bases and the J gene end by 5 bases; junction bases not matched to a gene: 12. The CDR3 loop spans 16 amino acids. CDR3 nucleotides: TGTGCCAGCAGTTCGGGACAGGCGAGAATCGGGACTGAAGCTTTCTTT. This translates into CASSSGQARIGTEAFF.

The chain uses TRBV6-1 and TRBJ1-2; D remains unclear. CDR1 is MNHNS and CDR2 is SASEGT in the germline V gene. CDR3 length equals 14 residues. The V end was cut by 0 bases, the J end by 7 bases, with 12 bases between. The CDR3 is CASSEASERGGYTF. The CDR3 DNA sequence: TGTGCCAGCAGTGAAGCTTCGGAACGCGGTGGCTACACCTTC.

Written as DNA, the CDR3 is TGTGCCAGCACCTCACCCGCTAGCGGGGGGGCGAACACCGGGGAGCTGTTTTTT. It translates to CASTSPASGGANTGELFF. The J gene is TRBJ2-2, the V gene TRBV5-4; 12 nucleotides agree with TRBD2. The CDR3 has 18 amino acids. Per germline, CDR1 SGHNT and CDR2 YYREEE (reference sequence). V lost 6 bases, J lost 0 bases, and 9 bases stayed unmatched.

The sample holds a few counts of this clone. The rearrangement links TRBV4-1 to TRBJ2-6; D not resolved. This CDR3 is built from 15 residues. Germline V gene lookup returns CDR1 MGHRA and CDR2 YSYEKL. The V end lost 1 base, the J end lost 1 base, and 5 bases lay between the germline ends. CDR3 protein: CASSQVGSGANVLTF. CDR3 nucleotides: TGCGCCAGCAGCCAAGTCGGTTCTGGGGCCAACGTCCTGACTTTC.

The CDR3 loop is CASSSGRMEEKLFF. DNA of the CDR3: TGTGCCAGCAGCTCGGGGAGGATGGAGGAAAAACTGTTTTTT. The genes are TRBV7-2 and TRBJ1-4; D is unclear. The CDR3 totals 14 residues. Germline-derived CDR1 and CDR2 are SGHTA and FQGNSA. Trimming shortened V by 4 bases and J by 8 bases, and 14 bases separated the two germline ends.

The CDR3 sequence: CASSEEQVNEKLFF. CDR3 sequence (DNA): TGTGCCAGCAGTGAAGAACAGGTGAATGAAAAACTGTTTTTT. V usage is TRBV2 and J usage is TRBJ1-4; tentatively, D is TRBD1 (5 bases). V shed 1 base and J shed 5 bases, with 8 bases lying between them. CDR3 length: 14 residues. Germline CDR1 reads SNHLY; CDR2 reads FYNNEI.

The V gene is TRBV14, the J gene TRBJ2-1; D not resolved. The CDR3 is made up of 15 amino acids. CDR1 SGHDN and CDR2 FVKESK come from the germline V gene. Between the trimmed V and J ends, which lost 4 bases and 2 bases, there was a span of 12 bases. The CDR3 spells CASSLWVAAYNEQFF. CDR3 coding DNA: TGTGCCAGCAGCCTATGGGTAGCAGCCTACAATGAGCAGTTCTTC.

This chain uses TRBV7-2 with TRBJ1-2, with TRBD1 matching over 8 bases. CDR3 length equals 14 residues. Germline V lookup: CDR1 SGHTA, CDR2 FQGNSA. Germline trimming cut 5 bases from V and 5 bases from J; bases unmatched to any gene: 7. In DNA form, the CDR3 reads TGTGCCAGCAGCCCCGGACAGGGTGGATATGGCTACACCTTC. Amino acids: CASSPGQGGYGYTF.

The rearrangement links TRBV10-3 to TRBJ2-3, with a weak D call TRBD2 (5 bases). Germline CDR1 and CDR2: ENHRY and SYGVKD. CDR3 length: 15 residues. V shed 5 bases and J shed 4 bases, with 16 bases lying between them. CDR3 DNA sequence: TGTGCCATCAGTAATGACGTGCTAGCCCCAGATACGCAGTATTTT. Protein: CAISNDVLAPDTQYF.

The chain has TRBV27 and TRBJ2-5, with a possible D match to TRBD1 (7 bases). Germline values: CDR1 MNHEY, CDR2 SMNVEV (reference sequence). The V end lost 5 bases, the J end lost 2 bases, and 15 bases lay between the germline ends. The CDR3 spans 15 residues. The CDR3 spells CASSQGVGGQETQYF. The CDR3 bases are TGTGCCAGCAGTCAGGGGGTCGGGGGACAAGAGACCCAGTACTTC.

The gene calls are TRBV3-1 (or the pseudogene TRBV3-2) and TRBJ1-3; D uncertain. V was clipped by 5 bases and J by 2 bases, with 10 bases between them. Germline-derived CDR1 and CDR2 are LGHDT and YNNKEL (reference sequence). The CDR3 is 14 residues long. The CDR3: CASSIQNTGNTIYF. The CDR3, as DNA: TGTGCCAGCAGCATACAGAATACTGGAAACACCATATATTTT.

The chain uses TRBV7-9 and TRBJ1-2; D not certain. The CDR3 runs to 14 residues. The V gene's germline CDR1 is SEHNR and CDR2 FQNEAQ (reference sequence). V was clipped by 4 bases and J by 1 base, with 10 bases between them. The CDR3 DNA reads as TGTGCCAGCAGCTCGGCGGGATATAACTATGGCTACACCTTC. Its protein product is CASSSAGYNYGYTF.

The chain couples TRBV20-1 to TRBJ1-2; TRBD1 agrees at 7 bases. CDR3 length: 15 amino acids. Trimming took 5 bases from V and 0 from J; bases not matched to a gene: 9. Germline values: CDR1 DFQATT, CDR2 SNEGSKA (reference sequence). This CDR3 is CSARETGKSNYGYTF. CDR3 coding DNA: TGCAGTGCTCGTGAGACAGGGAAGTCTAACTATGGCTACACCTTC.

This clone was counted once. The chain combines TRBV5-1 with TRBJ1-5, with D possibly matching TRBD1 (6 bases). Trimming removed 7 bases at V and 2 bases at J, with 10 bases between. This CDR3 has 13 amino acids. Per germline, CDR1 SGHRS and CDR2 YFSETQ. This chain's CDR3 is CASRAGGNQPQHF. The DNA of the CDR3 is TGCGCCAGCCGAGCAGGGGGCAATCAGCCCCAGCATTTT.

The chain has TRBV2 and TRBJ2-3; no clear D. The ends were cut back, 6 bases at V and 6 bases at J, with 4 bases in the middle. The CDR3 sequence is 10 residues long. Germline V gene sequence: CDR1 SNHLY, CDR2 FYNNEI. The CDR3 DNA reads as TGTGCCAGCAGAGCGGATACGCAGTATTTT. This codes for CASRADTQYF.

This clone occurred a few times. V and J are TRBV24-1 and TRBJ2-2; 7 bases fit TRBD1. Germline V lookup: CDR1 KGHDR, CDR2 SFDVKD. The CDR3 covers 13 residues. V was clipped by 10 bases and J by 4 bases; unmatched bases: 5. CDR3 loop: CATQQGSTGELFF. DNA for the CDR3: TGTGCCACTCAACAGGGGAGCACCGGGGAGCTGTTTTTT.

This sequence joins TRBV1 and TRBJ1-3. TRBV1 is termed a pseudogene. The CDR3 runs 15 residues. The CDR3 sequence is CTSSPRRYSGNTIYF. CDR3 in DNA: TGCACCAGCAGCCCGCGGAGATACTCTGGAAACACCATATATTTT.

The rearrangement uses TRBV6-1 and TRBJ2-3; D is perhaps TRBD1 (6 bases). V was clipped by 1 base and J by 2 bases, with 7 bases between them. Germline V gene lookup returns CDR1 MNHNS and CDR2 SASEGT. The CDR3 sequence is 14 residues long. The CDR3 protein is CASSEDRVTDTQYF. In DNA form, the CDR3 reads TGTGCCAGCAGTGAAGACAGGGTCACAGATACGCAGTATTTT.

The gene calls are TRBV5-1 and TRBJ2-1; 8 bases are shared with TRBD1. Looked up from germline, CDR1 is SGHRS and CDR2 is YFSETQ. V dropped 8 bases and J dropped 7; count of bases not matched to a gene: 8. This CDR3 contains 13 residues. The CDR3 spells CASRQGADNEQFF. As DNA, the CDR3 is TGCGCCAGTCGCCAGGGGGCTGATAATGAGCAGTTCTTC.

V is TRBV19 and J is TRBJ1-2; the match to TRBD1 covers 12 bases. CDR3 size: 17 residues. V shed 1 base, J shed 4 bases, and the junction held 7 bases outside the gene matches. Germline CDR1 reads LNHDA; CDR2 reads SQIVND (reference sequence). CDR3 protein: CASSIGGQGASSYGYTF. The CDR3 bases are TGTGCCAGTAGTATAGGGGGACAGGGGGCTTCAAGCTATGGCTACACCTTC.

This clone appeared once. The chain couples TRBV19 to TRBJ2-5; perhaps TRBD2 as D (6 bases). The V and J ends lost 3 bases and 0 bases respectively, with 14 bases between them. The CDR3 has 16 residues. CDR1 is LNHDA and CDR2 is SQIVND in the germline V gene (reference sequence). Here the CDR3 reads CASSMGGEAYQETQYF. DNA for the CDR3: TGTGCCAGTAGTATGGGAGGAGAGGCGTACCAAGAGACCCAGTACTTC. Filled out from reference TRBV19 and TRBJ2-5, the complete variable domain reads DGGITQSPKYLFRKEGQNVTLSCEQNLNHDAMYWYRQDPGQGLRLIYYSQIVNDFQKGDIAEGYSVSREKKESFPLTVTSAQKNPTAFYLCASSMGGEAYQETQYFGPGTRLLVL.

This chain connects TRBV28 to TRBJ2-1; 14 bases line up with TRBD2. CDR1 is MDHEN, CDR2 SYDVKM, per germline. The length of the CDR3 is 18 residues. J lost 3 bases, V lost 6 bases, and 10 bases had no gene match. CDR3 in amino acids: CASRGPGLAGAFYNEQFF. CDR3 bases: TGTGCCAGCAGAGGTCCGGGACTAGCGGGGGCCTTCTACAATGAGCAGTTCTTC.

The rearrangement links TRBV11-3 to TRBJ2-7, with 9 bases matching TRBD1. The CDR3 has 14 amino acids. Looked up from germline, CDR1 is SGHNT and CDR2 is YENEEA. The trim removed 5 bases at V and 3 bases at J, leaving 5 bases unmatched. CDR3 loop: CASSRGTGSYEQYF. The DNA of the CDR3 is TGTGCCAGCAGCCGAGGGACAGGGAGCTACGAGCAGTACTTC.

The chain is built from TRBV7-9 and TRBJ2-5; D possibly corresponds to TRBD1 (5 bases). The V end lost 5 bases, the J end lost 4 bases, and 17 bases lay between the germline ends. The germline CDR1 and CDR2 sequences are SEHNR and FQNEAQ (reference sequence). The CDR3 length is 15 residues. The CDR3 region has the DNA TGTGCCAGCAGCCAACAACCCCAGGGAACAGAGACCCAGTACTTC. It translates to CASSQQPQGTETQYF.

V usage is TRBV4-3 and J usage is TRBJ2-3; D possibly corresponds to TRBD2 (6 bases). Germline V gene sequence: CDR1 LGHNA, CDR2 YSLEER. The V gene lost 3 bases and the J gene lost 0 bases, with 13 bases spanning the gap. This CDR3 has 16 residues. CDR3 region: CASSHRPGTSTDTQYF. The CDR3 DNA reads TGCGCCAGCAGCCATCGGCCCGGGACTAGCACAGATACGCAGTATTTT.

The chain links TRBV9 to TRBJ1-3; no clear D. From germline, CDR1 is SGDLS and CDR2 YYNGEE. CDR3 length: 14 residues. Deletions cut 3 bases from V and 0 bases from J, with 7 bases between. DNA of the CDR3: TGTGCCAGCAGCGAGAGGTACTCTGGAAACACCATATATTTT. It codes for CASSERYSGNTIYF.

V is TRBV3-1 (or the pseudogene TRBV3-2) and J is TRBJ2-3, with D possibly being TRBD2 (6 bases). This CDR3 has 15 residues. V lost 1 base and J lost 6, with 14 bases in between. Germline values: CDR1 LGHDT, CDR2 YNNKEL (reference sequence). This chain's CDR3 is CASSQAGTEGDTQYF. CDR3 nucleotides: TGTGCCAGCAGCCAAGCGGGGACGGAGGGGGATACGCAGTATTTT.

V is TRBV10-1 and J is TRBJ2-7, with D possibly being TRBD1 (6 bases). From germline, CDR1 is WNHNN and CDR2 SYGVQD (reference sequence). The CDR3 covers 15 residues. V was clipped by 2 bases and J by 6 bases, with 17 bases between them. The CDR3: CASSEPTTGKGEQYF. CDR3 bases: TGCGCCAGCAGTGAGCCAACCACAGGGAAGGGCGAGCAGTACTTC.

The rearrangement links TRBV7-2 to TRBJ2-2; 10 nucleotides match TRBD1. The trim removed 5 bases at V and 4 bases at J, leaving 7 bases unmatched. This CDR3 region has 16 residues. CDR1 and CDR2 (germline): SGHTA, FQGNSA. CDR3 bases: TGTGCCAGCAGCCCACCGGGACAGGGGCGCACCGGGGAGCTGTTTTTT. This gives the protein CASSPPGQGRTGELFF.